Detailed here is one T cell receptor (beta chain). This record belongs to a study of blood T cell repertoires in COVID-19. Trimming stripped 2 bases from V and 7 bases from J, with 9 bases between. Per the germline V gene, CDR1 is MRHNA and CDR2 is SNTAGT. CDR3 length: 13 amino acids. Source study methods: It was from reference gene primer amplification that nucleated cell counts were estimated. Method: immunoSEQ multiplex PCR; TCRdb's copy keeps in-frame clones and lacks some. V and J calls plus clone size are reproduced from that table; the DNA served to infer D and trimming. The repertoire has about 480,000 clones, less than 90% of them found once; the top ten carry roughly 8.3%.

The source material was peripheral blood. The chain recombines TRBV6-4 with TRBJ2-1; no firm D call. The sequence was collected from a woman aged 45-65 years with COVID-19, enrolled during active disease. The CDR3 region is CASSDTRNNEQFF. The CDR3, as DNA: TGTGCCAGCAGTGACACCAGAAATAATGAGCAGTTCTTC.